This TCR beta chain came from a study of cytomegalovirus exposure and HLA in healthy donors. Overall study findings and caveats: HLA alleles showed associations with roughly 17,000 TCR beta sequences in a later analysis, at a 0.05 false discovery rate.

Primers for the PCR totalled 60 Vbeta and 13 Jbeta. The table came from immunoSEQ multiplex PCR; TCRdb's copy has only in-frame clones and leaves some out. The repertoire holds some 90,000 clones, with about 80% as singletons. This clone has just a few counts. Its antigen is not identified. The specimen sequenced was PBMCs. This sequence originates from a human donor in good health.

Here the CDR3 DNA reads TGTGCCAGTAGTCATGGACAGAATAATCAGCCCCAGCATTTT. This encodes CASSHGQNNQPQHF. The chain uses TRBV19 and TRBJ1-5; possibly TRBD1 for D (6 bases). This CDR3 comprises 14 residues. Germline V gives CDR1 LNHDA, CDR2 SQIVND (reference sequence). Between the trimmed V and J ends, which lost 5 bases and 4 bases, there was a span of 12 bases. The complete variable domain, with remaining parts taken from reference TRBV19 and TRBJ1-5, reads DGGITQSPKYLFRKEGQNVTLSCEQNLNHDAMYWYRQDPGQGLRLIYYSQIVNDFQKGDIAEGYSVSREKKESFPLTVTSAQKNPTAFYLCASSHGQNNQPQHFGDGTRLSIL.